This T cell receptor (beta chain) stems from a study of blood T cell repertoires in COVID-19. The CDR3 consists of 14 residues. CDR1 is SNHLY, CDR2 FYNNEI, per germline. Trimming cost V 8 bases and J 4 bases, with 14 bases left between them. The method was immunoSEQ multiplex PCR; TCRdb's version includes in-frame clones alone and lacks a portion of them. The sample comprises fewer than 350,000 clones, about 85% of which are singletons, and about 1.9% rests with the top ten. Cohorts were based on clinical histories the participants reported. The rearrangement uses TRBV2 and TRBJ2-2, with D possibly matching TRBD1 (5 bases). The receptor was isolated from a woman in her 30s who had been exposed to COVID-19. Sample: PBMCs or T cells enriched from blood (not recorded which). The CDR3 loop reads CASQPDRPTGELFF. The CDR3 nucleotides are TGTGCCAGCCAGCCCGACAGACCCACCGGGGAGCTGTTTTTT.